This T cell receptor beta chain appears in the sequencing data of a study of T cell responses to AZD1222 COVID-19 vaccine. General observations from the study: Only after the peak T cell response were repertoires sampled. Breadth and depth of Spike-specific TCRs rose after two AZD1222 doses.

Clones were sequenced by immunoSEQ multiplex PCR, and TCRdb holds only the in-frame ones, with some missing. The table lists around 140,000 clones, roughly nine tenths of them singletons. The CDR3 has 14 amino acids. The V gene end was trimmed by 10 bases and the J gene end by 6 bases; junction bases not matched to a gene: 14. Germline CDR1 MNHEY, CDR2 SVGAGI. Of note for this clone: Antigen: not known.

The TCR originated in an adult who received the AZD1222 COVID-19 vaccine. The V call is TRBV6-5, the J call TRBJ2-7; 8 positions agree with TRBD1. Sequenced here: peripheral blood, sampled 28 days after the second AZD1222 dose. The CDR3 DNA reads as TGTGCCACCACCCTGACAGGGGTCGAGTCCGAGCAGTACTTC. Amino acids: CATTLTGVESEQYF.